This T cell receptor beta chain appears in the sequencing data of a study of cytomegalovirus exposure and HLA in healthy donors. Worth noting for this clone: Its antigen remains unknown.

CDR1 and CDR2 (germline): ENHRY, SYGVKD. The CDR3 spans 18 residues. Trimming removed 3 bases from V and 7 bases from J, with 27 bases in between. General observations from the study: Accurate prediction of HLA-A and HLA-B alleles (for most subjects) was reportedly achieved from TCR beta sequences. Among the CMV-associated chains, three were confirmed in vitro as specific for CMV antigens. As immune exposure information, only CMV serostatus was available.

In the PCR, 60 Vbeta and 13 Jbeta primers were used. Some clones are missing from TCRdb's copy, which holds only in-frame ones; the method was immunoSEQ multiplex PCR. This table holds around 100,000 clones. This receptor was obtained from a man aged 50-60 years in good health and CMV-seronegative. Specimen: PBMCs. The rearrangement links TRBV10-3 to TRBJ2-5; D perhaps matches TRBD2 (6 bases). CDR3 sequence reads: CAISDQPGLRTGEVTQYF. CDR3 nucleotides: TGTGCCATCAGTGACCAGCCGGGCCTTAGGACCGGGGAGGTGACCCAGTACTTC.